The TCR beta chain described here comes from a study of blood T cell repertoires in COVID-19. At the level of the study: There were acute and convalescent COVID-19 samples, and they came from the United States, Italy and Spain.

Original analysis: The assay estimated nucleated cells by amplifying reference gene primers. Method: immunoSEQ multiplex PCR; TCRdb's copy keeps in-frame clones and lacks some. The V and J calls and clone size come from that table; D and trimming were worked out from the DNA. The table records just under 150,000 clones, 80% to 90% of them present only once. The CDR3 loop spans 16 amino acids. Germline CDR1 is MNHNY and CDR2 is SVGAGI (reference sequence). The trim removed 2 bases at V and 3 bases at J, leaving 5 bases unmatched. Sequenced material: peripheral blood. The receptor was derived from a woman aged 50 to 65 with active or convalescent COVID-19. The chain uses TRBV6-6 and TRBJ2-3; TRBD2 aligns across 10 bases. The CDR3 loop reads CASSYSRAGGTDTQYF. The CDR3 region has the DNA TGTGCCAGCAGTTACAGTCGAGCGGGGGGGACAGATACGCAGTATTTT.